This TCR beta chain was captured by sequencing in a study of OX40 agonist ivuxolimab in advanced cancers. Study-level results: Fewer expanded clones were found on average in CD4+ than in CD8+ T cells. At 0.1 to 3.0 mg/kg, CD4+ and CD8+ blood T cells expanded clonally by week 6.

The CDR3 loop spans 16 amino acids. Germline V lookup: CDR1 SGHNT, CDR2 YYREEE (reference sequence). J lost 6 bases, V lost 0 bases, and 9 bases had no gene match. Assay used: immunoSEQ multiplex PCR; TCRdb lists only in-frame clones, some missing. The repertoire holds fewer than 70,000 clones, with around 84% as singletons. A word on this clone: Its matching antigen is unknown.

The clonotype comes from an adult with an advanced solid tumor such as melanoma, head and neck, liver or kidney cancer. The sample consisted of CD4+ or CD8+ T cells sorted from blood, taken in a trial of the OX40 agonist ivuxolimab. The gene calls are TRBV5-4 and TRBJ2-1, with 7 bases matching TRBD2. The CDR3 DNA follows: TGTGCCAGCAGCTTGGCCTCCGCGGGGGTTCTCAATGAGCAGTTCTTC. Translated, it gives CASSLASAGVLNEQFF.